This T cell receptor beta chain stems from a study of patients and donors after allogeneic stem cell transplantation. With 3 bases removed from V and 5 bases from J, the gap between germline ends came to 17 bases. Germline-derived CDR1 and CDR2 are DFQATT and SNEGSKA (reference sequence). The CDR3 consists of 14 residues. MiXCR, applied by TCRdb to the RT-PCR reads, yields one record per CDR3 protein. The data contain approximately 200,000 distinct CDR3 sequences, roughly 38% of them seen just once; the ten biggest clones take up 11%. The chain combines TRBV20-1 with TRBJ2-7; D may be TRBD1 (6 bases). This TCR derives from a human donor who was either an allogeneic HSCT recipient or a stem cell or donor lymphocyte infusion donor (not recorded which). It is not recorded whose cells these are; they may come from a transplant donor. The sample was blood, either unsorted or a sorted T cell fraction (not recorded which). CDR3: CSASGLARDNEQYF. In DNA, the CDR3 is TGCAGTGCTAGCGGGTTGGCCAGGGACAACGAGCAGTACTTC.